These T cell receptor beta chains were read from a single sample in a study of T cell repertoires in cytomegalovirus infection. TCRdb re-derived calls from the reads in MiXCR, one entry per CDR3 protein. This sample has 200,000 to 250,000 distinct CDR3 sequences, with roughly 22% found just once. The sample consisted of CD8+ T cells from PBMCs. The receptor source for this set is a human donor in good health (CMV status not recorded). Some clones in this sample may be carry-over from other donors' samples. CDR3s include the opening cysteine and the closing phenylalanine or tryptophan. The order of the fields is D gene, J gene, V gene, clone size, CDR3 length, CDR3 DNA, CDR3 protein. A D gene is named only where the DNA matches it firmly. Where a row states a size, it is once, few, many or the class of an expanded clone; other rows omit it.

d_call: .
j_call: TRBJ2-7
v_call: TRBV2
clone_size: .
cdr3_length: 13
cdr3_nt: TGTGCCAGCAACCCCTTGGGGTCCTACGAGCAGTACTTC
cdr3_aa: CASNPLGSYEQYF

d_call: .
j_call: TRBJ2-1
v_call: TRBV30
clone_size: .
cdr3_length: 17
cdr3_nt: TGTGCCTGGAGGCCCCCTCTGGGTAGCGGCACCTACAATGAGCAGTTCTTC
cdr3_aa: CAWRPPLGSGTYNEQFF

d_call: .
j_call: TRBJ2-2
v_call: TRBV2
clone_size: many
cdr3_length: 17
cdr3_nt: TGTGCCAGCAGTGACCCCAGAGAGGGACAGAACACCGGGGAGCTGTTTTTT
cdr3_aa: CASSDPREGQNTGELFF

d_call: .
j_call: TRBJ1-1
v_call: TRBV2
clone_size: .
cdr3_length: 11
cdr3_nt: TGTGCCAGACGGGCCCCCACTGAAGCTTTCTTT
cdr3_aa: CARRAPTEAFF

d_call: .
j_call: TRBJ2-1
v_call: TRBV19
clone_size: many
cdr3_length: 16
cdr3_nt: TGTGCCAGTAGTACACTGGGCCTAGCGACCTACAATGAGCAGTTCTTC
cdr3_aa: CASSTLGLATYNEQFF

d_call: TRBD2
j_call: TRBJ2-7
v_call: TRBV5-6
clone_size: few
cdr3_length: 15
cdr3_nt: TGTGCCAGCAGCTTGATGCTAGCGGGCTCCTACGAGCAGTACTTC
cdr3_aa: CASSLMLAGSYEQYF

d_call: TRBD1
j_call: TRBJ2-4
v_call: TRBV7-9
clone_size: many
cdr3_length: 16
cdr3_nt: TGTGCCAGCAGCCCTCGACAGGGGCTAGCCAAAAACATTCAGTACTTC
cdr3_aa: CASSPRQGLAKNIQYF

d_call: .
j_call: TRBJ2-1
v_call: TRBV7-9
clone_size: many
cdr3_length: 12
cdr3_nt: TGTGCCAGCAGCTCGAACTACAATGAGCAGTTCTTC
cdr3_aa: CASSSNYNEQFF

d_call: .
j_call: TRBJ1-1
v_call: TRBV2
clone_size: many
cdr3_length: 15
cdr3_nt: TGTGCCAGCACTCTATCGGCTGCACTGAACACTGAAGCTTTCTTT
cdr3_aa: CASTLSAALNTEAFF

d_call: TRBD1
j_call: TRBJ1-1
v_call: TRBV27
clone_size: .
cdr3_length: 14
cdr3_nt: TGTGCCAGCAGCCCAGGGGGAGGGAGCACTGAAGCTTTCTTT
cdr3_aa: CASSPGGGSTEAFF

d_call: .
j_call: TRBJ2-2
v_call: TRBV27
clone_size: .
cdr3_length: 14
cdr3_nt: TGTGCCAGCAGTTTCTGGATCGGGTCCGGGGAGCTGTTTTTT
cdr3_aa: CASSFWIGSGELFF

d_call: .
j_call: TRBJ1-2
v_call: TRBV2
clone_size: .
cdr3_length: 13
cdr3_nt: TGTGCCAGCAGAGAAGAGTGGGAAAGTGGCTACACCTTC
cdr3_aa: CASREEWESGYTF

d_call: .
j_call: TRBJ2-4
v_call: TRBV7-8
clone_size: .
cdr3_length: 12
cdr3_nt: TGTGCCAGCAGCTTATCCGGAAACATTCAGTACTTC
cdr3_aa: CASSLSGNIQYF

d_call: TRBD2
j_call: TRBJ2-1
v_call: TRBV19
clone_size: .
cdr3_length: 16
cdr3_nt: TGTGCCAGTAGTATTTCTAGCGGGGGGTCCTACAATGAGCAGTTCTTC
cdr3_aa: CASSISSGGSYNEQFF

d_call: .
j_call: TRBJ2-2
v_call: TRBV28
clone_size: .
cdr3_length: 14
cdr3_nt: TGTGCCAGCAGTCGGGGGCTGGGCACCGGGGAGCTGTTTTTT
cdr3_aa: CASSRGLGTGELFF

d_call: .
j_call: TRBJ2-2
v_call: TRBV7-6
clone_size: few
cdr3_length: 14
cdr3_nt: TGTGCCAGCAGCTTATACCAAAACACCGGGGAGCTGTTTTTT
cdr3_aa: CASSLYQNTGELFF

d_call: .
j_call: TRBJ2-7
v_call: TRBV4-1
clone_size: .
cdr3_length: 13
cdr3_nt: TGCGCCAGCAGCCAGTGGAGCTCCTACGAGCAGTACTTC
cdr3_aa: CASSQWSSYEQYF

d_call: TRBD2
j_call: TRBJ2-5
v_call: TRBV7-8
clone_size: .
cdr3_length: 15
cdr3_nt: TGTGCCAGCAGCTTGAGCGGGGGGGAACAAGAGACCCAGTACTTC
cdr3_aa: CASSLSGGEQETQYF

d_call: .
j_call: TRBJ2-3
v_call: TRBV2
clone_size: .
cdr3_length: 15
cdr3_nt: TGTGCCAGCCCTACGAACAGGGAGGGCACAGATACGCAGTATTTT
cdr3_aa: CASPTNREGTDTQYF

d_call: TRBD2
j_call: TRBJ2-7
v_call: TRBV19
clone_size: many
cdr3_length: 14
cdr3_nt: TGTGCCAGTAGTAGCGGGGGGTATTCCTACGAGCAGTACTTC
cdr3_aa: CASSSGGYSYEQYF

d_call: .
j_call: TRBJ2-7
v_call: TRBV7-6
clone_size: .
cdr3_length: 14
cdr3_nt: TGTGCCAGCAGCTTAGCCGAGGGCTCCTACGAGCAGTACTTC
cdr3_aa: CASSLAEGSYEQYF

d_call: .
j_call: TRBJ2-2
v_call: TRBV4-1
clone_size: .
cdr3_length: 13
cdr3_nt: TGCGCCAGCAGCCACACAGTCCCCGGGGAGCTGTTTTTT
cdr3_aa: CASSHTVPGELFF

d_call: .
j_call: TRBJ2-7
v_call: TRBV20-1
clone_size: once
cdr3_length: 12
cdr3_nt: TGCAGTGCTATTGGACTGCAACAGGAGCAGTACTTC
cdr3_aa: CSAIGLQQEQYF

d_call: .
j_call: TRBJ2-7
v_call: TRBV5-1
clone_size: few
cdr3_length: 15
cdr3_nt: TGCGCCAGCAGCTTGACGGGACTGAACTCCTACGAGCAGTACTTC
cdr3_aa: CASSLTGLNSYEQYF

d_call: .
j_call: TRBJ1-2
v_call: TRBV7-9
clone_size: few
cdr3_length: 13
cdr3_nt: TGTGCCAGCAGCTTCATTTCAGGGTTTGGCTACACCTTC
cdr3_aa: CASSFISGFGYTF

d_call: .
j_call: TRBJ2-1
v_call: TRBV6-1
clone_size: many
cdr3_length: 14
cdr3_nt: TGTGCCAGCAGTGAACAGGGAGGCTACAATGAGCAGTTCTTC
cdr3_aa: CASSEQGGYNEQFF

d_call: TRBD1
j_call: TRBJ1-1
v_call: TRBV6-6
clone_size: .
cdr3_length: 16
cdr3_nt: TGTGCCAGCAGTGTCCAGGGGGCAAGGATGAACACTGAAGCTTTCTTT
cdr3_aa: CASSVQGARMNTEAFF

d_call: .
j_call: TRBJ2-7
v_call: TRBV29-1
clone_size: .
cdr3_length: 14
cdr3_nt: TGCAGCGTGATGGGGAAGGGGCGCTCCTACGAGCAGTACTTC
cdr3_aa: CSVMGKGRSYEQYF

d_call: .
j_call: TRBJ1-2
v_call: TRBV4-1
clone_size: .
cdr3_length: 15
cdr3_nt: TGCGCCAGCAGCCAAAGTCTCGAGACGGCCTATGGCTACACCTTC
cdr3_aa: CASSQSLETAYGYTF

d_call: .
j_call: TRBJ1-6
v_call: TRBV19
clone_size: .
cdr3_length: 13
cdr3_nt: TGTGCCAGTAGTATAGGGGTAATGGCACCCCTCCACTTT
cdr3_aa: CASSIGVMAPLHF

d_call: .
j_call: TRBJ2-5
v_call: TRBV10-3
clone_size: .
cdr3_length: 15
cdr3_nt: TGTGCCATCAGTGAGGAAAAGGGGGGGAGGGAGACCCAGTACTTC
cdr3_aa: CAISEEKGGRETQYF

d_call: .
j_call: TRBJ1-4
v_call: TRBV28
clone_size: .
cdr3_length: 17
cdr3_nt: TGTGCCAGCAGCGAACCCCAAATCCAGGGAACTTATGAAAAACTGTTTTTT
cdr3_aa: CASSEPQIQGTYEKLFF

d_call: TRBD1
j_call: TRBJ1-6
v_call: TRBV27
clone_size: many
cdr3_length: 15
cdr3_nt: TGTGCCAGCAGTCCGACAGGGGGCGGGTTGTCACCCCTCCACTTT
cdr3_aa: CASSPTGGGLSPLHF

d_call: .
j_call: TRBJ1-1
v_call: TRBV7-6
clone_size: many
cdr3_length: 13
cdr3_nt: TGTGCCAGCAGCTCCGGGGAGGGCACTGAAGCTTTCTTT
cdr3_aa: CASSSGEGTEAFF

d_call: .
j_call: TRBJ2-7
v_call: TRBV7-9
clone_size: .
cdr3_length: 16
cdr3_nt: TGTGCCAGCAGCCCGAGAGCCCAGGGTAGCGCCTACGAGCAGTACTTC
cdr3_aa: CASSPRAQGSAYEQYF